This is a list of T cell receptor beta chains from one sample in a study of cytomegalovirus exposure and HLA in healthy donors. TCRdb keeps only in-frame clones here, not all; method: immunoSEQ multiplex PCR. This sample has 200,000 to 250,000 clones, with 80% to 90% found just once. Sequenced sample: PBMCs. The receptors were sampled from a woman aged 18-29 years in good health and CMV-seronegative. The CDR3 runs from the conserved cysteine through the conserved F or W. Clone size, where shown, is once, few, many, or a class for clones that have expanded.

j_gene: TRBJ2-7
v_gene: TRBV6-6
abundance: few
CDR3aa: CASSAQGVPYEQYF

j_gene: TRBJ2-1
v_gene: TRBV27
abundance: .
CDR3aa: CASSSPGHLWDEQFF

j_gene: TRBJ2-7
v_gene: TRBV11-2
abundance: few
CDR3aa: CASSQEMGLHEQYF

j_gene: TRBJ1-3
v_gene: TRBV2
abundance: .
CDR3aa: CAGGQGDTIYF

j_gene: TRBJ2-1
v_gene: TRBV4-2
abundance: .
CDR3aa: CASSPPQASGGYNEQFF

j_gene: TRBJ1-6
v_gene: TRBV7-6
abundance: .
CDR3aa: CASSLATGSPLHF

j_gene: TRBJ2-2
v_gene: TRBV30
abundance: .
CDR3aa: CAWSLGQGLPGELFF

j_gene: TRBJ2-7
v_gene: TRBV7-9
abundance: .
CDR3aa: CASSSYYEQYF

j_gene: TRBJ2-2
v_gene: TRBV7-3
abundance: .
CDR3aa: CASSRTVTSGKGSGELFF

j_gene: TRBJ2-7
v_gene: TRBV7-8
abundance: .
CDR3aa: CASSLEARASYEQYF

j_gene: TRBJ2-3
v_gene: TRBV6-5
abundance: .
CDR3aa: CASQMAGRADTQYF

j_gene: TRBJ2-1
v_gene: TRBV2
abundance: once
CDR3aa: CASRTTSGGSNEQFF

j_gene: TRBJ2-1
v_gene: TRBV9
abundance: .
CDR3aa: CASSVTPGDYNEQFF